The clone carrying this TCR beta chain showed up just a few times. The sample belongs to a study of cytomegalovirus exposure and HLA in healthy donors. Study-wide background: Within the Caucasian-associated ancestry cluster were roughly 82% of the approximately 370 genotyped donors.

Trimming pared 1 base from V and 0 bases from J, leaving 9 bases between. CDR1 is SGHTA, CDR2 FQGNSA, per germline. The CDR3 extends over 15 amino acids. The PCR made use of 60 Vbeta and 13 Jbeta primers. TCRdb keeps only in-frame clones here, not all; method: immunoSEQ multiplex PCR. Among approximately 150,000 clones listed, approximately 73% were seen once. Sequencing input: PBMCs. The chain uses TRBV7-2 and TRBJ1-1; D unresolved. The sequence was collected from a middle-aged man in good health and CMV-seronegative. The CDR3 region has the DNA TGTGCCAGCAGCTTAGAAGAACGGGTGAACACTGAAGCTTTCTTT. It specifies CASSLEERVNTEAFF.